This T cell receptor (beta chain) came from a study of PD-L1 blockade in urothelial cancer. Trimming removed 0 bases from V and 9 bases from J; junction bases left unmatched: 8. Germline CDR1 is SEHNR and CDR2 is FQNEAQ (reference sequence). This CDR3 is 15 amino acids long. The time point: pretreatment peripheral blood. Measured with immunoSEQ multiplex PCR; TCRdb has only the in-frame clones, and not every one. The sample has approximately 67,000 clones, approximately 86% seen once. The source material was PBMCs, sampled around atezolizumab (anti-PD-L1) treatment. The chain has TRBV7-9 and TRBJ2-1; 7 nucleotides align to TRBD1. The TCR originated in a man aged 55-75 years with urothelial cancer. This chain's CDR3 is CASSLARGRVIEQFF. The CDR3 DNA reads as TGTGCCAGCAGCTTAGCTAGGGGGCGGGTAATTGAGCAGTTCTTC. Supplemented by reference TRBV7-9 and TRBJ2-1, the full variable domain reads DTGVSQNPRHKITKRGQNVTFRCDPISEHNRLYWYRQTLGQGPEFLTYFQNEAQLEKSRLLSDRFSAERPKGSFSTLEIQRTEQGDSAMYLCASSLARGRVIEQFFGPGTRLTVL.